Below, one T cell receptor (beta chain) is given with its context. V dropped 5 bases and J dropped 1 base, with 6 bases sitting between them. Looked up from germline, CDR1 is SGHTA and CDR2 is FQGNSA. The CDR3 has 14 amino acids. This entry belongs to a study of T cell changes during pregnancy in multiple sclerosis. This table comes from immunoSEQ multiplex PCR, and its TCRdb copy is limited to in-frame clones, with some not included. Of approximately 89,000 clones listed, about 94% are singletons. V and J are TRBV7-2 and TRBJ2-6; D is undetermined. This TCR was recovered from a female donor in good health, enrolled as a control in a pregnancy study. The specimen was peripheral blood, collected after pregnancy. The CDR3 loop reads CASSTDSGANVLTF. As DNA, the CDR3 is TGTGCCAGCAGCACTGATTCTGGGGCCAACGTCCTGACTTTC.